Presented here are 31 T cell receptor beta chains from one specimen sequenced in a study of blood T cell repertoires in COVID-19. The repertoire was sequenced with immunoSEQ multiplex PCR; TCRdb's copy has only in-frame clones and lacks some. This sample has about 210,000 clones, with 65% to 85% found just once. The sequencing input was peripheral blood. The receptor set was obtained from a man aged 45 to 65 with active or convalescent COVID-19.

The chain is built from TRBV2 and TRBJ1-4; no firm D call. Looked up from germline, CDR1 is SNHLY and CDR2 is FYNNEI. The CDR3 has 14 amino acids. V lost 3 bases and J 3 bases, leaving 8 bases between the germline ends. The DNA for the CDR3 is TGTGCCAGCAGTGAGCAGGTGTCTAATGAAAAACTGTTTTTT. It codes for CASSEQVSNEKLFF.

The J gene is TRBJ1-1, the V gene TRBV7-9, with a tentative D call TRBD1 (6 bases). This CDR3 comprises 15 residues. V was shortened by 5 bases and J by 5 bases, with 18 bases between the two germline ends. Germline CDR1 reads SEHNR; CDR2 reads FQNEAQ (reference sequence). The CDR3 protein is CASSGTIPGETEAFF. The CDR3 region has the DNA TGTGCCAGCAGCGGGACAATTCCGGGTGAAACTGAAGCTTTCTTT.

The genes are TRBV7-9 and TRBJ1-1, with TRBD1 as a possible D gene (5 bases). Trimming pared 1 base from V and 0 bases from J, leaving 9 bases between. Germline CDR1 and CDR2: SEHNR and FQNEAQ (reference sequence). This CDR3 contains 15 residues. CDR3 sequence: CASSLVQGVNTEAFF. CDR3 in DNA: TGTGCCAGCAGCTTAGTTCAGGGTGTGAACACTGAAGCTTTCTTT. Full variable domain (rest looked up from reference TRBV7-9 and TRBJ1-1): DTGVSQNPRHKITKRGQNVTFRCDPISEHNRLYWYRQTLGQGPEFLTYFQNEAQLEKSRLLSDRFSAERPKGSFSTLEIQRTEQGDSAMYLCASSLVQGVNTEAFFGQGTRLTVV.

The chain joins TRBV7-2 to TRBJ1-6, with 7 bases lining up with TRBD1. This CDR3 spans 14 amino acids. The germline gives CDR1 SGHTA, CDR2 FQGNSA. After removal of 6 bases from V and 7 bases from J, the junction contained 6 bases not matched to a gene. For the CDR3, the DNA is TGTGCCAGCAGGACGGACAGGAGAAATTCACCCCTCCACTTT. Its protein is CASRTDRRNSPLHF.

This rearrangement joins TRBV4-1 to TRBJ2-1; TRBD2 matches 15 bases. V shed 4 bases, J shed 4 bases, and the junction held 8 bases outside the gene matches. The CDR3 loop spans 18 amino acids. CDR1 is MGHRA and CDR2 is YSYEKL in the germline V gene. The CDR3 region is CASSPLGTSGGQYNEQFF. CDR3 nucleotide sequence: TGCGCCAGCAGCCCCCTCGGGACTAGCGGGGGGCAATACAATGAGCAGTTCTTC.

This clone was seen at least ten times. The junction and the germline gene differ at one end; a read error may be behind it. V gene TRBV13 combines with J gene TRBJ2-1; possibly TRBD1 for D (5 bases). The CDR3 covers 14 residues. CDR1 is PRHDT, CDR2 FYEKMQ, per germline (reference sequence). The CDR3 reads CASSLKQAYDEQFF. For the CDR3, the DNA is TGTGCCAGCAGCTTAAAACAGGCCTACGATGAGCAGTTCTTC.

This clone was detected only once. This chain connects TRBV7-2 to TRBJ2-1, with D perhaps TRBD2 (6 bases). The CDR3 is 13 amino acids. Germline assignment: CDR1 SGHTA and CDR2 FQGNSA. V lost 5 bases and J lost 6, with 11 bases in between. CDR3 amino acids: CASSTLALNEQFF. The CDR3 nucleotides read TGTGCCAGCAGCACACTAGCACTCAATGAGCAGTTCTTC. Drawing the rest from reference TRBV7-2 and TRBJ2-1, the complete variable domain is GAGVSQSPSNKVTEKGKDVELRCDPISGHTALYWYRQSLGQGLEFLIYFQGNSAPDKSGLPSDRFSAERTGGSVSTLTIQRTQQEDSAVYLCASSTLALNEQFFGPGTRLTVL.

This clone has only one observation. This chain links TRBV18 with TRBJ2-6, with D perhaps TRBD1 (6 bases). Germline V gene data show CDR1 as KGHSH and CDR2 as LQKENI. The V end was cut by 4 bases, the J end by 0 bases, with 25 bases between. There are 21 residues in the CDR3. CDR3 bases: TGTGCCAGCTCACTACTATCCAGACAGGCAAAATTCCTCTCTGGGGCCAACGTCCTGACTTTC. This translates into CASSLLSRQAKFLSGANVLTF.

The chain employs TRBV19 and TRBJ1-5; D ambiguous. CDR3 length: 14 amino acids. V lost 2 bases and J lost 0, with 5 bases in between. Germline loops: CDR1 LNHDA, CDR2 SQIVND (reference sequence). CDR3 sequence reads: CASSITASNQPQHF. The CDR3 DNA reads as TGTGCCAGTAGTATAACAGCTAGCAATCAGCCCCAGCATTTT.

The genes are TRBV30 and TRBJ1-2; no definite D call. This CDR3 spans 14 amino acids. V lost 0 bases and J lost 1, with 9 bases in between. CDR1 and CDR2 (germline): GTSNPN, SVGIG (reference sequence). CDR3 region: CAWSVPVHNYGYTF. CDR3 DNA sequence: TGTGCCTGGAGTGTACCTGTACATAACTATGGCTACACCTTC.

The gene calls are TRBV7-9 and TRBJ1-1, with 7 bases lining up with TRBD1. After removal of 5 bases from V and 9 bases from J, the junction contained 9 bases not matched to a gene. The germline V gene encodes CDR1 SEHNR and CDR2 FQNEAQ (reference sequence). CDR3 size: 13 residues. As DNA, the CDR3 is TGTGCCAGCAGCCCCCGACAGGGTTTGAAAGCTTTCTTT. Translation: CASSPRQGLKAFF.

This clone was detected only a few times. This chain connects TRBV19 to TRBJ1-5, with 7 bases identical to TRBD1. This CDR3 region has 16 residues. J was trimmed by 4 bases and V by 5 bases; bases with no gene match: 11. The germline gives CDR1 LNHDA, CDR2 SQIVND (reference sequence). CDR3 protein: CASSFSRQGLNQPQHF. CDR3 nucleotides: TGTGCCAGTAGTTTTTCTCGACAGGGTTTGAATCAGCCCCAGCATTTT.

This clone was observed once. The chain has TRBV2 and TRBJ1-5, with 10 bases lining up with TRBD1. The CDR3 has 15 residues. Germline values: CDR1 SNHLY, CDR2 FYNNEI. With V trimmed by 4 bases and J by 1 base, 1 base remained unmatched. CDR3 sequence: CASSGQGASNQPQHF. The DNA for the CDR3 is TGTGCCAGCAGTGGACAGGGGGCAAGCAATCAGCCCCAGCATTTT. Full variable domain (remainder filled in from reference TRBV2 and TRBJ1-5): EPEVTQTPSHQVTQMGQEVILRCVPISNHLYFYWYRQILGQKVEFLVSFYNNEISEKSEIFDDQFSVERPDGSNFTLKIRSTKLEDSAMYFCASSGQGASNQPQHFGDGTRLSIL.

J is TRBJ2-7 and V is TRBV5-8; 10 nucleotides match TRBD2. The CDR3 runs 15 residues. CDR1 SGHTS and CDR2 YDEGEE come from the germline V gene. Germline trimming cut 6 bases from V and 4 bases from J; bases unmatched to any gene: 10. CDR3 in amino acids: CASISLGAGGYEQYF. CDR3 nucleotides: TGTGCCAGCATCTCGTTGGGAGCGGGAGGGTACGAGCAGTACTTC.

The CDR3: CASSTGTVGANTIYF. CDR3 coding DNA: TGTGCCAGCAGCACAGGGACAGTCGGGGCAAACACCATATATTTT. The rearrangement joins TRBV9 to TRBJ1-3, with 7 bases fitting TRBD1. This CDR3 has 15 amino acids. Germline V gives CDR1 SGDLS, CDR2 YYNGEE. Germline trimming cut 4 bases from V and 6 bases from J; bases unmatched to any gene: 10. The whole variable domain, filled in from reference TRBV9 and TRBJ1-3, reads DSGVTQTPKHLITATGQRVTLRCSPRSGDLSVYWYQQSLDQGLQFLIQYYNGEERAKGNILERFSAQQFPDLHSELNLSSLELGDSALYFCASSTGTVGANTIYFGEGSWLTVV.

The V and J genes are TRBV28 and TRBJ1-5; weak D call: TRBD1 (6 bases). The CDR3 runs to 15 residues. The V end lost 1 base, the J end lost 0 bases, and 7 bases lay between the germline ends. CDR1 and CDR2 (germline): MDHEN, SYDVKM. The CDR3 DNA sequence: TGTGCCAGCAGTTTATCAGGGGCTAGCAATCAGCCCCAGCATTTT. Protein sequence: CASSLSGASNQPQHF.

The genes are TRBV19 and TRBJ1-4; TRBD1 is a possible D gene (5 bases). Germline lookup yields CDR1 LNHDA and CDR2 SQIVND (reference sequence). Deletions cut 5 bases from V and 8 bases from J, with 12 bases between. The length of the CDR3 is 13 residues. CDR3 protein: CASSSLEGEKLFF. CDR3 DNA: TGTGCCAGTAGTTCCCTGGAGGGGGAAAAACTGTTTTTT.

The V gene is TRBV6-5, the J gene TRBJ2-7, with 10 bases aligning to TRBD1. The CDR3 consists of 15 residues. The germline CDR1 and CDR2 sequences are MNHEY and SVGAGI. Trimming took 6 bases from V and 6 from J; bases not matched to a gene: 11. The CDR3 spells CASSPRRTGGGEQYF. The CDR3 nucleotides are TGTGCCAGCAGCCCCCGTCGGACAGGGGGTGGCGAGCAGTACTTC.

In DNA form, the CDR3 reads TGTGCCTGGAACTACAGGGGGACCCCTGAAGCTTTCTTT. It yields the protein CAWNYRGTPEAFF. V usage is TRBV30 and J usage is TRBJ1-1; 8 positions match TRBD1. Germline V gene lookup returns CDR1 GTSNPN and CDR2 SVGIG (reference sequence). The CDR3 has 13 amino acids. V gave up 4 bases and J gave up 6 bases; unmatched junction bases: 7.

The chain has TRBV2 and TRBJ1-1; 7 positions match TRBD1. Germline trimming cut 4 bases from V and 7 bases from J; bases unmatched to any gene: 15. Germline CDR1 reads SNHLY; CDR2 reads FYNNEI. The CDR3 contains 16 residues. The CDR3 bases are TGTGCCAGCAGTGCCGGGCAGGGGGACTCGTTTGGTGAAGCTTTCTTT. Residues: CASSAGQGDSFGEAFF.

This chain uses TRBV5-1 with TRBJ2-3, with a possible D match to TRBD2 (5 bases). V lost 3 bases to trimming and J lost 1 base, with 12 bases between them. The CDR3 is 15 amino acids. Germline CDR1 reads SGHRS; CDR2 reads YFSETQ. CDR3 nucleotides: TGCGCCAGCAGCTCGGTGACCGGGGGCACAGATACGCAGTATTTT. It encodes CASSSVTGGTDTQYF.

CDR3 loop: CASSLTDMGAFF. The CDR3, as DNA: TGTGCCAGCAGTTTGACAGATATGGGAGCTTTCTTT. The V call is TRBV12-3 or TRBV12-4, the J call TRBJ1-1; possibly TRBD1 for D (5 bases). V dropped 3 bases and J dropped 10 bases, with 12 bases sitting between them. This CDR3 region has 12 residues.

V is TRBV5-4 and J is TRBJ2-1; D is ambiguous. CDR1 SGHNT and CDR2 YYREEE come from the germline V gene (reference sequence). There are 14 residues in the CDR3. Trimming pared 2 bases from V and 9 bases from J, leaving 15 bases between. CDR3 DNA sequence: TGTGCCAGCAGCTTCAATGAAAAAGTGAGTGAGCAGTTCTTC. This gives the protein CASSFNEKVSEQFF.

This clone has just a few counts. V is TRBV18 and J is TRBJ1-1; 9 nucleotides align to TRBD1. This CDR3 comprises 13 residues. Trimming removed 3 bases from V and 8 bases from J; junction bases left unmatched: 4. Germline V gene lookup returns CDR1 KGHSH and CDR2 LQKENI. The CDR3 is CASSPRQGEEAFF. The DNA for the CDR3 is TGTGCCAGCTCACCCCGACAGGGGGAGGAAGCTTTCTTT.

This chain joins TRBV15 and TRBJ1-3; D remains ambiguous. In germline, CDR1 is LNHNV, CDR2 YYDKDF (reference sequence). V dropped 1 base and J dropped 0 bases, with 7 bases sitting between them. The CDR3 sequence is 15 residues long. CDR3 sequence reads: CATSRGTASGNTIYF. DNA for the CDR3: TGTGCCACCAGCAGAGGTACAGCCTCTGGAAACACCATATATTTT.

The chain links TRBV21-1 to TRBJ2-7; the D call of TRBD1 is as the table states it, not checked on the DNA. TRBV21-1 is a known pseudogene. The CDR3 has 13 amino acids. The CDR3 loop is CAIKPRANHEQYF. CDR3 bases: TGTGCTATAAAGCCCAGGGCGAACCACGAGCAGTACTTC.

The V gene is TRBV3-1 (or the pseudogene TRBV3-2), the J gene TRBJ1-2; 9 bases line up with TRBD1. CDR1 and CDR2 from the germline V gene are LGHDT and YNNKEL (reference sequence). With V trimmed by 4 bases and J by 5 bases, 8 bases remained unmatched. There are 15 residues in the CDR3. The CDR3 DNA reads TGTGCCAGCAGCCGCAGACAGGGGGTTGATTATGGCTACACCTTC. Protein: CASSRRQGVDYGYTF.

The chain couples TRBV5-1 to TRBJ1-2; a possible D gene is TRBD1 (6 bases). Trimming removed 3 bases from V and 3 bases from J, with 9 bases in between. The CDR3 is 13 residues long. Germline-derived CDR1 and CDR2 are SGHRS and YFSETQ. CDR3 residues: CASSWGGDYGYTF. CDR3 DNA: TGCGCCAGCAGCTGGGGGGGCGACTATGGCTACACCTTC.

The rearrangement uses TRBV5-4 and TRBJ2-3; D is unresolved. The CDR3 loop spans 15 amino acids. Germline V lookup: CDR1 SGHNT, CDR2 YYREEE (reference sequence). The ends were cut back, 0 bases at V and 0 bases at J, with 8 bases in the middle. The CDR3 DNA reads as TGTGCCAGCAGCTTGGATCCGTCCAGCACAGATACGCAGTATTTT. Residues: CASSLDPSSTDTQYF.

This chain connects TRBV2 to TRBJ1-4; 11 bases match TRBD1. The CDR3 is 15 amino acids. Germline CDR1 is SNHLY and CDR2 is FYNNEI. The ends lost 6 bases at V and 12 bases at J; junction bases unmatched: 12. For the CDR3, the DNA is TGTGCCAGCAGCCGTATCAGGACAGGGGGCGAGGAACTGTTTTTT. Protein: CASSRIRTGGEELFF.

This chain uses TRBV2 with TRBJ1-1; D is uncertain. The CDR3 sequence is 14 residues long. Per the germline V gene, CDR1 is SNHLY and CDR2 is FYNNEI. V gave up 3 bases and J gave up 2 bases, with 10 bases separating them. The CDR3 DNA sequence: TGTGCCAGCAGTGACAGGTTTGGAAACACTGAAGCTTTCTTT. Translated, it gives CASSDRFGNTEAFF.